A single sample is the source of the 7 T cell receptor beta chains below, sequenced in a study of T cells in women clearing cervical HPV infection. Produced via immunoSEQ multiplex PCR; TCRdb's table is partial and in-frame only. This sample's clone table lists some 24,000 clones. The sequenced material came from blood buffy coat. Source of these receptors: a woman between 18 and 69 years old with a cervical HPV16 infection that either progressed to CIN3+ or cleared (not recorded which).

To note about this clone: The read ends 3 residues shy of where the CDR3 ends; the end is completed using the germline J gene. The chain recombines TRBV19 with TRBJ1-1; D not resolved. Germline values: CDR1 LNHDA, CDR2 SQIVND (reference sequence). This CDR3 contains 12 residues. CDR3 protein: CASSPRHGRAFF. CDR3 DNA, as far as it was read: TGTGCCAGTAGTCCCCGACACGGCCGG.

On this clone: The DNA ends 3 residues before the CDR3 does, and the rest of the CDR3 is filled in from the germline J gene. This chain connects TRBV30 to TRBJ1-2; D call uncertain. The CDR3 runs to 11 residues. CDR1 and CDR2 (germline): GTSNPN, SVGIG (reference sequence). The CDR3 DNA, read in part, is TGTGCCTGGAGTGTGAACAATGAC. It translates to CAWSVNND. The CDR3, in full, reads CAWSVNNDYTF.

Regarding this clone: The read ends 3 residues before the CDR3 terminus; that terminus is restored from the germline J gene. The genes are TRBV18 and TRBJ2-3, with 10 bases that match TRBD2. CDR3 length equals 16 residues. Germline CDR1 and CDR2: KGHSH and LQKENI. V was clipped by 3 bases and J by 4 bases; unmatched bases: 7. CDR3 region: CASSPASGSSADTQYF. CDR3 DNA, as far as it was read: TGTGCCAGCTCACCGGCTAGCGGGAGTAGTGCAGATACG.

Concerning this clone: The sequenced fragment ends 3 residues before the CDR3 boundary, so the rest is inferred from the germline J gene. The chain links TRBV20-1 to TRBJ2-3, with a tentative D call TRBD1 (5 bases). Germline values: CDR1 DFQATT, CDR2 SNEGSKA (reference sequence). The CDR3 is 15 amino acids. CDR3 protein: CSANQDTLQRETQYF. CDR3 bases read: TGCAGTGCTAACCAGGACACCCTCCAACGAGAGACG.

In the case of this clone: The read ends 3 residues shy of where the CDR3 ends; the end is completed using the germline J gene. The chain joins TRBV7-9 to TRBJ2-1, with 11 bases fitting TRBD2. The length of the CDR3 is 15 residues. Germline values: CDR1 SEHNR, CDR2 FQNEAQ (reference sequence). With 6 bases clipped from V and 4 bases from J, the junction kept 5 bases outside the gene matches. The sequenced part of the CDR3 DNA is TGTGCCAGCAGTCTAGCGGGAGGAACGTACAATGAG. Translating gives CASSLAGGTYNE. In full, the CDR3 is CASSLAGGTYNEQFF.

In regard to this clone: Read coverage stops 3 residues before the CDR3 terminus; the germline J gene supplies the remainder. The chain has TRBV15 and TRBJ2-7, with 7 nucleotides matching TRBD1. The V segment lost 4 bases and the J segment 0 bases; nucleotides outside the gene matches: 6. The CDR3 has 15 amino acids. From germline, CDR1 is LNHNV and CDR2 YYDKDF (reference sequence). CDR3 in amino acids: CATSKNRGPSYEQYF. The CDR3 DNA, read in part, is TGTGCCACCAGCAAAAACAGGGGTCCCTCCTACGAG.

Concerning this clone itself: The read finishes 3 residues shy of the CDR3 end, and the germline J gene is used to complete it. V and J are TRBV7-6 and TRBJ2-2; 10 positions agree with TRBD2. CDR3 length: 18 residues. Germline V lookup: CDR1 SGHVS, CDR2 FNYEAQ. With V trimmed by 5 bases and J by 7 bases, 16 bases remained unmatched. CDR3 residues: CASSPLTTSGITGGELFF. The sequenced part of the CDR3 DNA is TGTGCCAGCAGCCCCCTCACTACTAGCGGGATTACGGGCGGGGAG.